These T cell receptor beta chains were read from a single sample in a study of T cells after yellow fever vaccination. TCRdb re-called the 5' RACE reads with MiXCR, one entry per CDR3 protein. The table includes 250,000 or so distinct CDR3 sequences, about 3.9% detected once. Sample: PBMCs, taken 15 days after the yellow fever booster vaccination. Source of these receptors: a man aged 18 to 29 who received the YFV17D yellow fever vaccine. CDR3s include the opening cysteine and the closing phenylalanine or tryptophan. D genes are given only for firm matches. Clone size reads once, few, many, or a class if the clone is expanded.

clone_size: many; v_call: TRBV7-9; d_call: NA; j_call: TRBJ1-6; cdr3_aa: CASSLQGISNSPLHF; cdr3_nt: TGTGCCAGCAGCTTACAGGGAATTTCCAATTCACCCCTCCACTTT
clone_size: many; v_call: TRBV7-9; d_call: NA; j_call: TRBJ2-5; cdr3_aa: CASSIVGGETQYF; cdr3_nt: TGTGCCAGCAGCATCGTCGGCGGGGAGACCCAGTACTTC
clone_size: many; v_call: TRBV7-3; d_call: NA; j_call: TRBJ2-5; cdr3_aa: CASSRREGETQYF; cdr3_nt: TGTGCCAGCAGCAGGAGAGAGGGAGAGACCCAGTACTTC
clone_size: many; v_call: TRBV29-1; d_call: NA; j_call: TRBJ1-2; cdr3_aa: CSVEPRGVLGPGDGTF; cdr3_nt: TGCAGCGTTGAACCCCGCGGTGTTCTTGGGCCCGGGGATGGGACCTTC
clone_size: few; v_call: TRBV10-3; d_call: NA; j_call: TRBJ2-2; cdr3_aa: CAISRGGPGELFF; cdr3_nt: TGTGCCATCTCAAGGGGGGGGCCCGGGGAGCTGTTTTTT
clone_size: many; v_call: TRBV9; d_call: NA; j_call: TRBJ2-5; cdr3_aa: CASSVEAGDQYF; cdr3_nt: TGTGCCAGCAGCGTAGAGGCCGGCGACCAGTACTTC
clone_size: many; v_call: TRBV6-5; d_call: NA; j_call: TRBJ1-1; cdr3_aa: CASSSYGLGNTEAFF; cdr3_nt: TGTGCCAGCAGTTCCTACGGACTGGGGAACACTGAAGCTTTCTTT
clone_size: many; v_call: TRBV6-6; d_call: NA; j_call: TRBJ1-3; cdr3_aa: CASSGKRGTGNTIYF; cdr3_nt: TGTGCCAGCAGCGGAAAGCGGGGTACTGGAAACACCATATATTTT
clone_size: many; v_call: TRBV20-1; d_call: NA; j_call: TRBJ1-2; cdr3_aa: CSARGTGSRGGYTF; cdr3_nt: TGCAGTGCTAGGGGCACAGGCTCCCGGGGAGGCTACACCTTC
clone_size: many; v_call: TRBV7-3; d_call: TRBD2; j_call: TRBJ2-5; cdr3_aa: CASSASGGLQETQYF; cdr3_nt: TGTGCCAGCAGCGCTAGCGGGGGGCTCCAAGAGACCCAGTACTTC
clone_size: many; v_call: TRBV6-2/TRBV6-3; d_call: TRBD2; j_call: TRBJ2-5; cdr3_aa: CASRLAGAPQETQYF; cdr3_nt: TGTGCCAGCAGGCTAGCGGGGGCACCCCAAGAGACCCAGTACTTC
clone_size: many; v_call: TRBV7-2; d_call: TRBD2; j_call: TRBJ2-3; cdr3_aa: CASSLVGLAGGGGTDTQYF; cdr3_nt: TGTGCCAGCAGCTTAGTGGGTCTAGCGGGGGGAGGGGGCACAGATACGCAGTATTTT
clone_size: many; v_call: TRBV3-1; d_call: TRBD1; j_call: TRBJ1-1; cdr3_aa: CASSPWTGGPIVAFF; cdr3_nt: TGTGCCAGCAGCCCCTGGACAGGGGGTCCTATAGTGGCTTTCTTT
clone_size: many; v_call: TRBV20-1; d_call: TRBD1; j_call: TRBJ2-2; cdr3_aa: CSARPLDREYTGELFF; cdr3_nt: TGCAGTGCTAGGCCACTCGACAGGGAGTACACCGGGGAGCTGTTTTTT
clone_size: many; v_call: TRBV5-1; d_call: TRBD1; j_call: TRBJ1-1; cdr3_aa: CASSAQGAIAEAFF; cdr3_nt: TGCGCCAGCAGCGCACAGGGGGCGATAGCTGAAGCTTTCTTT
clone_size: many; v_call: TRBV18; d_call: TRBD2; j_call: TRBJ2-4; cdr3_aa: CASSLLGTSGNIQYF; cdr3_nt: TGTGCCAGCTCACTACTCGGGACTAGCGGGAACATTCAGTACTTC
clone_size: many; v_call: TRBV20-1; d_call: NA; j_call: TRBJ1-3; cdr3_aa: CSAQSFSGNTIYF; cdr3_nt: TGCAGTGCGCAGAGTTTCTCTGGAAACACCATATATTTT
clone_size: many; v_call: TRBV9; d_call: TRBD1; j_call: TRBJ2-1; cdr3_aa: CASSIGQGTYNEQFF; cdr3_nt: TGTGCCAGCAGCATCGGACAGGGGACCTACAATGAGCAGTTCTTC
clone_size: few; v_call: TRBV5-6; d_call: NA; j_call: TRBJ1-1; cdr3_aa: CASSFAGVRTEAFF; cdr3_nt: TGTGCCAGCAGCTTCGCGGGGGTGAGGACTGAAGCTTTCTTT
clone_size: many; v_call: TRBV20-1; d_call: NA; j_call: TRBJ2-4; cdr3_aa: CSARGAQNIQYF; cdr3_nt: TGCAGTGCTAGGGGGGCCCAAAACATTCAGTACTTC
clone_size: many; v_call: TRBV29-1; d_call: NA; j_call: TRBJ1-2; cdr3_aa: CSVGGGDYGYTF; cdr3_nt: TGCAGCGTTGGAGGGGGGGACTATGGCTACACCTTC
clone_size: many; v_call: TRBV5-1; d_call: NA; j_call: TRBJ2-6; cdr3_aa: CASSIRQISGANVLTF; cdr3_nt: TGCGCCAGCAGCATACGACAGATCTCTGGGGCCAACGTCCTGACTTTC
clone_size: many; v_call: TRBV7-9; d_call: NA; j_call: TRBJ2-3; cdr3_aa: CASRGGTDTQYF; cdr3_nt: TGTGCCAGCAGAGGGGGCACAGATACGCAGTATTTT
clone_size: few; v_call: TRBV19; d_call: TRBD1; j_call: TRBJ1-2; cdr3_aa: CASIAQGADGYTF; cdr3_nt: TGTGCCAGTATTGCCCAGGGGGCGGATGGCTACACCTTC
clone_size: few; v_call: TRBV5-4; d_call: NA; j_call: TRBJ1-1; cdr3_aa: CASSLLVQGLTEAFF; cdr3_nt: TGTGCCAGCAGCTTGCTGGTACAAGGGCTTACTGAAGCTTTCTTT
clone_size: many; v_call: TRBV5-4; d_call: TRBD2; j_call: TRBJ2-3; cdr3_aa: CASSFSSGVADTQYF; cdr3_nt: TGTGCCAGCAGCTTCAGTAGCGGGGTGGCAGATACGCAGTATTTT
clone_size: many; v_call: TRBV12-3/TRBV12-4; d_call: NA; j_call: TRBJ1-6; cdr3_aa: CASSQDRVFNSPLHF; cdr3_nt: TGTGCCAGCAGCCAGGACCGGGTTTTCAATTCACCCCTCCACTTT